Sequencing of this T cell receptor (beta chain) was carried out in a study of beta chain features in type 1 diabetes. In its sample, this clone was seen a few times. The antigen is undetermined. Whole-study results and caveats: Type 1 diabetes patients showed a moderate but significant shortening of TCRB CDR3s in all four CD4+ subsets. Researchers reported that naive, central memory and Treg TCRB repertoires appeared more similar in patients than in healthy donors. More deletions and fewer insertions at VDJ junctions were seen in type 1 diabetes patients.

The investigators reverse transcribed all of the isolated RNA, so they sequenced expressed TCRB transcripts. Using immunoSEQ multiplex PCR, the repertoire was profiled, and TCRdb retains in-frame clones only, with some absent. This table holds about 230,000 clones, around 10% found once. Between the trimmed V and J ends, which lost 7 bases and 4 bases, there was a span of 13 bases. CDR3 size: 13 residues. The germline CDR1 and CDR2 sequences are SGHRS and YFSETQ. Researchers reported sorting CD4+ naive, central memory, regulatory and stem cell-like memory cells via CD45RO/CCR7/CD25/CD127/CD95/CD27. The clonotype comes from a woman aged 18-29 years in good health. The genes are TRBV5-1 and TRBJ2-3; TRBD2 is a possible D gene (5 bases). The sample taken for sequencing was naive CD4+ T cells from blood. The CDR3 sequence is CASSMGSADTQYF. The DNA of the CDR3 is TGCGCCAGCTCCATGGGTAGCGCAGATACGCAGTATTTT.